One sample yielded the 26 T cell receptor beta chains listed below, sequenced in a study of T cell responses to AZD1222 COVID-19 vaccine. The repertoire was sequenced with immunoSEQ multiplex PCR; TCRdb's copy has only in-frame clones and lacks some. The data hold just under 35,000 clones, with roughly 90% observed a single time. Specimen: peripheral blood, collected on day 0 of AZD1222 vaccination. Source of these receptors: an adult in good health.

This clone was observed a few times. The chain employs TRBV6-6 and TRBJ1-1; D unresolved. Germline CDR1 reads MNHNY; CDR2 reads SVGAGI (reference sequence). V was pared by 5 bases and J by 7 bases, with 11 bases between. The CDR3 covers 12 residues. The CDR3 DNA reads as TGTGCCAGCAGTGCCCGCCGCAGTGAAGCTTTCTTT. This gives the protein CASSARRSEAFF.

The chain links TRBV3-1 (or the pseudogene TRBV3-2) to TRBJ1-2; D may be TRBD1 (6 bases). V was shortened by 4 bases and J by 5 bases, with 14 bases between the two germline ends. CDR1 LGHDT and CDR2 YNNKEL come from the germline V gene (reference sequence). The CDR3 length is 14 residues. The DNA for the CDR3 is TGTGCCAGCAGCCCCGAGGACAGACCTTATGGCTACACCTTC. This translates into CASSPEDRPYGYTF.

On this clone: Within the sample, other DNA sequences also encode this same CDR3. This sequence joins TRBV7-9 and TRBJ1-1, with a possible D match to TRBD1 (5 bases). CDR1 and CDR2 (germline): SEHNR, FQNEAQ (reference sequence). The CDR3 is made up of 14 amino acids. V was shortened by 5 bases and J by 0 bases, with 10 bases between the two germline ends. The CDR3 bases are TGTGCCAGCAGCCGGGGACGGCTGAACACTGAAGCTTTCTTT. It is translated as CASSRGRLNTEAFF.

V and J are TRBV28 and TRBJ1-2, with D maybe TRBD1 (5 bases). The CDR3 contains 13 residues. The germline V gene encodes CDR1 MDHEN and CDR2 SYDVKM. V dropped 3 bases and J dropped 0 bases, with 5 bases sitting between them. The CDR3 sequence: CASSLTANYGYTF. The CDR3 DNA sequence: TGTGCCAGCAGTTTGACAGCTAACTATGGCTACACCTTC.

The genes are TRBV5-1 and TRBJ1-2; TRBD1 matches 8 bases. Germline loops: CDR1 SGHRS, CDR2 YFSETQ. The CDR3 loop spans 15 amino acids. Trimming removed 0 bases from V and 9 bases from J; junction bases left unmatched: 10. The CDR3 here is CASSLASGQGVSYTF. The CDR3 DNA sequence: TGCGCCAGCAGCTTGGCCTCCGGACAGGGAGTGAGCTACACCTTC. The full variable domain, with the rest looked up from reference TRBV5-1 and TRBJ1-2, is KAGVTQTPRYLIKTRGQQVTLSCSPISGHRSVSWYQQTPGQGLQFLFEYFSETQRNKGNFPGRFSGRQFSNSRSEMNVSTLELGDSALYLCASSLASGQGVSYTFGSGTRLTVV.

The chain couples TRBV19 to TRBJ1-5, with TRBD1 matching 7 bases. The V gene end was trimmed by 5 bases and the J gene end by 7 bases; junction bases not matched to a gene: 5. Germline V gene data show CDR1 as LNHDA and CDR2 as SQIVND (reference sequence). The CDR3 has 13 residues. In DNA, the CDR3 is TGTGCCAGTAGTTCGGACAGGTGGCAGCCCCAGCATTTT. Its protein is CASSSDRWQPQHF.

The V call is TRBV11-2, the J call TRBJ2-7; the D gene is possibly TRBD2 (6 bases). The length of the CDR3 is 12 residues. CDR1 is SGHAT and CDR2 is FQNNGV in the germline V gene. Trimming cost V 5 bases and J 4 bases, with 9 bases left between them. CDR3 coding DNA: TGTGCCAGCAGCCGTGGGGGGTACGAGCAGTACTTC. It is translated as CASSRGGYEQYF.

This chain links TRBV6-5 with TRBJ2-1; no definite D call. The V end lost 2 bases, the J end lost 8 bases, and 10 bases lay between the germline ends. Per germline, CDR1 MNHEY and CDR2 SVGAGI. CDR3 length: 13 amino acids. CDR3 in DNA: TGTGCCAGCAGTTACGGTTACTCGTATGAGCAGTTCTTC. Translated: CASSYGYSYEQFF.

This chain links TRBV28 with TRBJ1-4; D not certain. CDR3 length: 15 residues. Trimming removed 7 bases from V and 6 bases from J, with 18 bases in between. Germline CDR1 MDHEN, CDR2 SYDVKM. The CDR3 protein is CASKPPYGKDEKLFF. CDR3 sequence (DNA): TGTGCCAGCAAACCACCTTACGGGAAGGATGAAAAACTGTTTTTT.

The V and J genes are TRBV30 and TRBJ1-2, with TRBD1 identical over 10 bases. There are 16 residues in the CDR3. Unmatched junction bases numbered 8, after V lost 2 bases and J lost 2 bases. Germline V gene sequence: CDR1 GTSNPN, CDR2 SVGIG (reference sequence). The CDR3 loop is CAWSPGQGDRNYGYTF. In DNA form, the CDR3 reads TGTGCCTGGAGTCCTGGACAGGGGGATAGAAACTATGGCTACACCTTC.

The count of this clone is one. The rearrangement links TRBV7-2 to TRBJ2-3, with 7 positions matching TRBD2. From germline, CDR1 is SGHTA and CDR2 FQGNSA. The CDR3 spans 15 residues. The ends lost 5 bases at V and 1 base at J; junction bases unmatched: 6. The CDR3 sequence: CASSDGLVRTDTQYF. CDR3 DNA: TGTGCCAGCAGCGATGGACTAGTCCGCACAGATACGCAGTATTTT.

This CDR3 reads CASSQTPKQFNEQFF. The CDR3 DNA sequence: TGTGCCAGCAGTCAGACACCAAAACAGTTCAATGAGCAGTTCTTC. The chain is built from TRBV28 and TRBJ2-1; the D is unclear. The V gene lost 5 bases and the J gene lost 6 bases, with 17 bases spanning the gap. The CDR3 extends over 15 amino acids. Per the germline V gene, CDR1 is MDHEN and CDR2 is SYDVKM.

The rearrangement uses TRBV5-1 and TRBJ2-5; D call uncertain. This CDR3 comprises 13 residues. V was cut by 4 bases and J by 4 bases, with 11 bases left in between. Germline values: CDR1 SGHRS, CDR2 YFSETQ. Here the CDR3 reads CASSIERRETQYF. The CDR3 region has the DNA TGCGCCAGCAGCATCGAAAGGAGAGAGACCCAGTACTTC.

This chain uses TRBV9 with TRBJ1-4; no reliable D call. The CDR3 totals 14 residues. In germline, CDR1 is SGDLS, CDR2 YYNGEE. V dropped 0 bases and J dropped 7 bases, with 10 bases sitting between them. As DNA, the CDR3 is TGTGCCAGCAGCGTAGGCGTCAGGAGTGAAAAACTGTTTTTT. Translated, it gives CASSVGVRSEKLFF. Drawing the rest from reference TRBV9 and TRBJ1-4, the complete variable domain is DSGVTQTPKHLITATGQRVTLRCSPRSGDLSVYWYQQSLDQGLQFLIQYYNGEERAKGNILERFSAQQFPDLHSELNLSSLELGDSALYFCASSVGVRSEKLFFGSGTQLSVL.

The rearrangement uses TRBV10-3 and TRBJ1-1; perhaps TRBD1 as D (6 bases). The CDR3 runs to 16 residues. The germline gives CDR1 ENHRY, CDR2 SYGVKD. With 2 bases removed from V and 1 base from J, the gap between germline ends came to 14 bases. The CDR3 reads CAISEPKGGKNTEAFF. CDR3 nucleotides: TGTGCCATCAGTGAGCCTAAAGGGGGGAAGAACACTGAAGCTTTCTTT.

CDR3 protein: CASSESGGDEKLFF. The CDR3 nucleotides are TGTGCCAGCAGCGAGAGTGGCGGGGATGAAAAACTGTTTTTT. The chain joins TRBV27 to TRBJ1-4; D unresolved. Trimming took off 6 bases at V and 6 bases at J, with 14 bases between the two ends. Per the germline V gene, CDR1 is MNHEY and CDR2 is SMNVEV (reference sequence). This CDR3 comprises 14 residues.

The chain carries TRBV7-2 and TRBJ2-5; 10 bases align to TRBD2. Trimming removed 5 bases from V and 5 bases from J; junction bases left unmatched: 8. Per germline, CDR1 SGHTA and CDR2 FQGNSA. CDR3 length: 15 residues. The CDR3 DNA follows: TGTGCCAGCAGCCTAGTAGCGGGGGGTGAGGAGACCCAGTACTTC. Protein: CASSLVAGGEETQYF. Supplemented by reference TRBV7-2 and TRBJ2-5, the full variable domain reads GAGVSQSPSNKVTEKGKDVELRCDPISGHTALYWYRQSLGQGLEFLIYFQGNSAPDKSGLPSDRFSAERTGGSVSTLTIQRTQQEDSAVYLCASSLVAGGEETQYFGPGTRLLVL.

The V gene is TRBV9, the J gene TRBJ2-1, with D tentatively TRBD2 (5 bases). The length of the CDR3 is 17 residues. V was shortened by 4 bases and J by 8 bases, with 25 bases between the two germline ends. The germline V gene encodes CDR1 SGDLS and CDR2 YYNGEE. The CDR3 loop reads CASSTLPRDLSFDEQFF. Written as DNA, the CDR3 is TGTGCCAGCAGCACTCTGCCCCGGGATCTCTCGTTCGATGAGCAGTTCTTC.

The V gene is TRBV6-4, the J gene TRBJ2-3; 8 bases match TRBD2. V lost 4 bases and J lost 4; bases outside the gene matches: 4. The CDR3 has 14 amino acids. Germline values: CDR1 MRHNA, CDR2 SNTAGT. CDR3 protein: CASSAGLASDTQYF. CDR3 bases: TGTGCCAGCAGTGCCGGACTAGCATCAGATACGCAGTATTTT.

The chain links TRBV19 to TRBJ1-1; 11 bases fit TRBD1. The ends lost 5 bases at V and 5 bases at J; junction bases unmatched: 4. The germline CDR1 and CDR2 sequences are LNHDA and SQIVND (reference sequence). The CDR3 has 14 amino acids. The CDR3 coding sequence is TGTGCCAGTAGTTCCGGACAGGGGGCTACTGAAGCTTTCTTT. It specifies CASSSGQGATEAFF. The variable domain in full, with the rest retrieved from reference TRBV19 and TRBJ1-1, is DGGITQSPKYLFRKEGQNVTLSCEQNLNHDAMYWYRQDPGQGLRLIYYSQIVNDFQKGDIAEGYSVSREKKESFPLTVTSAQKNPTAFYLCASSSGQGATEAFFGQGTRLTVV.

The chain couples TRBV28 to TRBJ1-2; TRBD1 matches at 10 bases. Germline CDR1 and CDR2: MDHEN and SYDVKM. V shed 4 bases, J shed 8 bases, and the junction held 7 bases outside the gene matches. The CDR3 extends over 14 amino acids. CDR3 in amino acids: CASSSFGQGGGYTF. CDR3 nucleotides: TGTGCCAGCAGTTCCTTTGGACAGGGGGGCGGCTACACCTTC.

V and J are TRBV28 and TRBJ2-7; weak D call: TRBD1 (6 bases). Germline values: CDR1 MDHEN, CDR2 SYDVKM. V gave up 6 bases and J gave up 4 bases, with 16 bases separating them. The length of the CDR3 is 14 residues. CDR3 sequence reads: CASSNAGATYEQYF. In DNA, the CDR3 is TGTGCCAGCAGCAACGCAGGGGCTACTTACGAGCAGTACTTC.

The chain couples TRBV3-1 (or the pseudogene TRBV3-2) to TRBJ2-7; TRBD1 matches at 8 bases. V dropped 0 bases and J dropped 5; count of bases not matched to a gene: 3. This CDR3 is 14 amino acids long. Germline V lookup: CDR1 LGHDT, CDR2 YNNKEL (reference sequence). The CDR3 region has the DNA TGTGCCAGCAGCCAAGATTTGACAGGGGACGAGCAGTACTTC. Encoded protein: CASSQDLTGDEQYF.

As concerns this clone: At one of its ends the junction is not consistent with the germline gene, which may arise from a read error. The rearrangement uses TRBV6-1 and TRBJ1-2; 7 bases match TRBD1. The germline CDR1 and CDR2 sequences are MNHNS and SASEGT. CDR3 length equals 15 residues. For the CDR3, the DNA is TGTGCCAGCAATGAAACACCGGGACAGAACTATGGCTACACCTTC. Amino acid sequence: CASNETPGQNYGYTF.

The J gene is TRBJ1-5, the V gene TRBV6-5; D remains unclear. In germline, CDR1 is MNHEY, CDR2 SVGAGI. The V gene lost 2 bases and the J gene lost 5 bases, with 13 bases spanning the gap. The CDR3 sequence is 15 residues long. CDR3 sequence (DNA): TGTGCCAGCAGTTACGGGGAGAAGGGCGATCAGCCCCAGCATTTT. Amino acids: CASSYGEKGDQPQHF.

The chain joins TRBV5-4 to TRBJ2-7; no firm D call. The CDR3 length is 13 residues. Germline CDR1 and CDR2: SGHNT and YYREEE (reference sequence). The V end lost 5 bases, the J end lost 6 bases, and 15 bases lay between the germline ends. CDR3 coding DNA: TGTGCCAGCAGAGTAGAAACGGGCGGCGAGCAGTACTTC. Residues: CASRVETGGEQYF.